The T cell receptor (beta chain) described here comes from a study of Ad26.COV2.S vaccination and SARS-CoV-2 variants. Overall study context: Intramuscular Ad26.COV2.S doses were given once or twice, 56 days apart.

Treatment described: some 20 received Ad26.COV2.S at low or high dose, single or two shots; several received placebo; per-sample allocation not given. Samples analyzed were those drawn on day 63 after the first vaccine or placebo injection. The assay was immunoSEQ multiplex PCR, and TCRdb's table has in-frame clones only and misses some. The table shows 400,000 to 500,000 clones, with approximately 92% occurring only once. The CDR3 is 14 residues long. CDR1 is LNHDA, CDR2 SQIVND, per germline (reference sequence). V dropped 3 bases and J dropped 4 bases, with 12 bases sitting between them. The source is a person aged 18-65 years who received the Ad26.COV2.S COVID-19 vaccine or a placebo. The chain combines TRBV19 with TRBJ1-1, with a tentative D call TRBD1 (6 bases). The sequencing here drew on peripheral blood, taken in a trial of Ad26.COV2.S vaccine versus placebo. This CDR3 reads CASSISRGGTEAFF. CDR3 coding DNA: TGTGCCAGTAGTATTTCCAGGGGAGGCACTGAAGCTTTCTTT.